The 23 T cell receptor beta chains in this list originate from one sample, sequenced in a study of CD8+CD57+ T cells in acquired aplastic anemia. The study profiled TCR beta VDJ and CDR3 using genomic DNA as template. TCRdb reprocessed the reads with MiXCR, giving one entry per CDR3 protein. The repertoire includes tens of thousands of distinct CDR3 sequences, under 80% of them detected once, and roughly 22% sits in the top ten. Sequencing used sorted CD4+, CD8+, or CD8+CD57+ T cells (not recorded which) from PBMCs. The source of these receptors is a human donor in good health, serving as a control.

The CDR3 is CSASEGVGYGYTF. The CDR3 region has the DNA TGCAGTGCTAGTGAAGGGGTTGGTTATGGCTACACCTTC. V gene TRBV20-1 combines with J gene TRBJ1-2, with D possibly matching TRBD1 (5 bases). Looked up from germline, CDR1 is DFQATT and CDR2 is SNEGSKA (reference sequence). V was shortened by 3 bases and J by 5 bases, with 13 bases between the two germline ends. CDR3 length equals 13 residues.

The rearrangement joins TRBV24-1 to TRBJ2-3; tentatively, D is TRBD1 or TRBD2 (6 bases each). Deletions cut 10 bases from V and 3 bases from J, with 13 bases between. CDR3 size: 13 residues. CDR1 and CDR2 (germline): KGHDR, SFDVKD. CDR3 residues: CATSGAGTDTQYF. CDR3 DNA: TGTGCCACGTCGGGGGCCGGGACAGATACGCAGTATTTT.

CDR3 DNA sequence: TGCAGTGCTAGGTACCGGGACAGGGGCCACGAGCAGTACTTC. It encodes CSARYRDRGHEQYF. The rearrangement links TRBV20-1 to TRBJ2-7, with 10 positions matching TRBD1. CDR1 and CDR2 (germline): DFQATT, SNEGSKA (reference sequence). The CDR3 is 14 residues long. The trim removed 3 bases at V and 5 bases at J, leaving 7 bases unmatched.

This clonotype appeared a single time. V and J are TRBV6-2 or TRBV6-3 and TRBJ1-2; D is unclear. This CDR3 contains 13 residues. With 3 bases removed from V and 7 bases from J, the gap between germline ends came to 12 bases. Germline V gene lookup returns CDR1 MNHEY and CDR2 SVGEGT. The CDR3 coding sequence is TGTGCCAGCAGTTATCGGCAGGTTCCTGGCTACACCTTC. This gives the protein CASSYRQVPGYTF.

This clonotype was observed once. The chain joins TRBV15 to TRBJ2-1, with 8 bases fitting TRBD1. Germline V lookup: CDR1 LNHNV, CDR2 YYDKDF (reference sequence). This CDR3 contains 16 residues. V was pared by 3 bases and J by 2 bases, with 6 bases of the junction left unmatched. CDR3 sequence (DNA): TGTGCCACCAGCAGTGCGCCAGGGGGCGCCTACAATGAGCAGTTCTTC. This sequence encodes CATSSAPGGAYNEQFF.

In its sample, this clonotype was seen once. The rearrangement links TRBV19 to TRBJ2-7, with 7 bases matching TRBD1. Germline V gives CDR1 LNHDA, CDR2 SQIVND (reference sequence). Trimming at V came to 3 bases and at J to 4 bases, leaving 9 bases not matched to a gene. The CDR3 is 15 amino acids. CDR3 nucleotides: TGTGCCAGTAGTATGAAGACAGGGAACTTTTACGAGCAGTACTTC. This encodes CASSMKTGNFYEQYF.

There are a few counts of this clonotype. The J gene is TRBJ2-5, the V gene TRBV7-9; D gene unclear. Germline V gene data show CDR1 as SEHNR and CDR2 as FQNEAQ (reference sequence). This CDR3 region has 11 residues. V was cut by 1 base and J by 13 bases, with 10 bases left in between. Here the CDR3 reads CASSLEAIRYF. The CDR3 DNA follows: TGTGCCAGCAGCTTAGAAGCCATTCGGTACTTC.

The CDR3 DNA is TGTGCCAGTAGTGCCTTGGGCCGGAACTATGGCTACACCTTC. Amino acid sequence: CASSALGRNYGYTF. The V and J genes are TRBV19 and TRBJ1-2; D unclear. Per the germline V gene, CDR1 is LNHDA and CDR2 is SQIVND (reference sequence). The CDR3 contains 14 residues. Trimming took 5 bases from V and 2 from J, leaving 12 bases between them.

The chain is built from TRBV24-1 and TRBJ2-3; 7 bases agree with TRBD1. V lost 3 bases and J lost 1; bases outside the gene matches: 0. From germline, CDR1 is KGHDR and CDR2 SFDVKD. The CDR3 extends over 14 amino acids. The CDR3: CATSDGTGTDTQYF. DNA of the CDR3: TGTGCCACCAGTGATGGGACAGGCACAGATACGCAGTATTTT.

The rearrangement links TRBV19 to TRBJ2-1; D may correspond to TRBD1 or TRBD2 (5 bases each). Germline V gene lookup returns CDR1 LNHDA and CDR2 SQIVND (reference sequence). This CDR3 is built from 13 residues. Trimming left V 3 bases short and J 5 bases short, with 8 bases between. The CDR3 spells CASSIGTDNEQFF. CDR3 nucleotide sequence: TGTGCCAGTAGTATTGGGACGGACAATGAGCAGTTCTTC.

This clonotype has a count of ten or more. The gene calls are TRBV6-2 or TRBV6-3 and TRBJ2-5, with 8 positions matching TRBD1. Germline trimming cut 4 bases from V and 5 bases from J; bases unmatched to any gene: 12. This CDR3 has 16 amino acids. Per germline, CDR1 MNHEY and CDR2 SVGEGT. Here the CDR3 reads CASSFRGLTGGETQYF. Here the CDR3 DNA reads TGTGCCAGCAGTTTCCGGGGCCTAACAGGGGGGGAGACCCAGTACTTC.

The chain is built from TRBV12-3 or TRBV12-4 and TRBJ2-7; TRBD1 agrees at 9 bases. Trimming removed 3 bases from V and 6 bases from J; junction bases left unmatched: 9. This CDR3 has 15 amino acids. CDR3 coding DNA: TGTGCCAGCAGTTTTTTGGGACAGGGTATGACCGAGCAGTACTTC. It codes for CASSFLGQGMTEQYF.

Here the CDR3 DNA reads TGTGCCAGCAGCCAAGTAACCGGGGTAAATACTGAAGCTTTCTTT. Translation: CASSQVTGVNTEAFF. This rearrangement joins TRBV3-1 to TRBJ1-1; no clear D. The CDR3 has 15 amino acids. Germline assignment: CDR1 LGHDT and CDR2 YNNKEL (reference sequence). V was shortened by 1 base and J by 5 bases, with 14 bases between the two germline ends. Full variable domain (outside the CDR3, taken from reference TRBV3-1 and TRBJ1-1): DTAVSQTPKYLVTQMGNDKSIKCEQNLGHDTMYWYKQDSKKFLKIMFSYNNKELIINETVPNRFSPKSPDKAHLNLHINSLELGDSAVYFCASSQVTGVNTEAFFGQGTRLTVV.

In its sample, this clonotype was seen a few times. This chain connects TRBV12-3 or TRBV12-4 to TRBJ1-2, with D perhaps matching TRBD1 (6 bases). With 11 bases removed from V and 5 bases from J, the gap between germline ends came to 15 bases. This CDR3 has 12 amino acids. The CDR3 DNA follows: TGTGCCGGATGGGACAAGTGGTATGGCTACACCTTC. Translation gives CAGWDKWYGYTF.

In regard to this clonotype: At one of its ends the junction is not consistent with the germline gene, which may arise from a read error. The V gene is TRBV10-3, the J gene TRBJ2-7; 11 positions agree with TRBD1. CDR1 is ENHRY, CDR2 SYGVKD, per germline. The CDR3 is made up of 15 amino acids. CDR3 sequence: CASSFGGTGGDEQYF. CDR3 nucleotides: TGTGCCAGCAGTTTCGGGGGGACAGGGGGGGACGAGCAGTACTTC.

J is TRBJ2-2 and V is TRBV19, with unresolved D. The CDR3 contains 14 residues. The V gene lost 3 bases and the J gene lost 2 bases, with 7 bases spanning the gap. The germline V gene has CDR1 LNHDA and CDR2 SQIVND (reference sequence). CDR3 amino acids: CASSIATNTGELFF. CDR3 in DNA: TGTGCCAGTAGTATCGCCACCAACACCGGGGAGCTGTTTTTT.

This clonotype appeared once. This chain uses TRBV9 with TRBJ1-2; TRBD1 agrees at 7 bases. The ends lost 4 bases at V and 4 bases at J; junction bases unmatched: 10. CDR1 is SGDLS, CDR2 YYNGEE, per germline. CDR3 length equals 15 residues. In nucleotides, the CDR3 is TGTGCCAGCAGCCCTCAACTGACAGGGATCTATGGCTACACCTTC. Amino acid sequence: CASSPQLTGIYGYTF.

This clonotype was counted a few times. The gene calls are TRBV9 and TRBJ2-7; D gene uncertain. Germline CDR1 SGDLS, CDR2 YYNGEE. This CDR3 has 14 amino acids. Trimming cost V 4 bases and J 3 bases, with 14 bases left between them. The CDR3 DNA sequence: TGTGCCAGCAGCTTACCCCAGGATGGCTACGAGCAGTACTTC. This encodes CASSLPQDGYEQYF.

The chain links TRBV2 to TRBJ1-1, with D hard to call. V shed 3 bases and J shed 7 bases, with 3 bases lying between them. This CDR3 has 10 residues. Germline CDR1 reads SNHLY; CDR2 reads FYNNEI. Here the CDR3 DNA reads TGTGCCAGCAGTGACATTGAAGCTTTCTTT. Amino acid sequence: CASSDIEAFF. Full variable domain (missing parts from reference TRBV2 and TRBJ1-1): EPEVTQTPSHQVTQMGQEVILRCVPISNHLYFYWYRQILGQKVEFLVSFYNNEISEKSEIFDDQFSVERPDGSNFTLKIRSTKLEDSAMYFCASSDIEAFFGQGTRLTVV.

This clonotype was recorded a few times. The chain joins TRBV25-1 to TRBJ2-7; 10 positions match TRBD1. Trimming removed 5 bases from V and 2 bases from J; junction bases left unmatched: 6. From germline, CDR1 is MGHDK and CDR2 SYGVNS. The CDR3 contains 15 residues. This CDR3 is CASSNRGTGAYEQYF. The CDR3 nucleotides read TGTGCCAGCAGTAATCGAGGGACAGGGGCCTACGAGCAGTACTTC.

V and J are TRBV10-2 and TRBJ1-6, with 7 bases identical to TRBD1. The CDR3 consists of 14 residues. J lost 13 bases, V lost 3 bases, and 9 bases had no gene match. Looked up from germline, CDR1 is WSHSY and CDR2 is SAAADI. Here the CDR3 reads CASSEIGTEYPLHF. CDR3 DNA: TGCGCCAGCAGTGAAATAGGGACAGAGTATCCCCTCCACTTT.

This clonotype was detected a few times. One end of the junction is discordant with germline, which a read error may explain. The genes are TRBV5-4 and TRBJ1-6; TRBD1 is a possible D gene (5 bases). This CDR3 is 15 amino acids long. From germline, CDR1 is SGHNT and CDR2 YYREEE (reference sequence). The CDR3 loop is CASSLGRLRASRFLF. CDR3 sequence (DNA): TGTGCCAGCAGCTTAGGTCGACTCAGGGCCTCTCGCTTCCTTTTT.

The chain couples TRBV19 to TRBJ1-3; D not certain. Trimming cost V 5 bases and J 4 bases, with 18 bases left between them. CDR1 is LNHDA, CDR2 SQIVND, per germline (reference sequence). This CDR3 region has 16 residues. The CDR3 sequence is CASSARPPGNGNTIYF. The CDR3 coding sequence is TGTGCCAGTAGTGCTCGGCCCCCCGGTAACGGAAACACCATATATTTT. The full variable domain, completed using reference TRBV19 and TRBJ1-3, is DGGITQSPKYLFRKEGQNVTLSCEQNLNHDAMYWYRQDPGQGLRLIYYSQIVNDFQKGDIAEGYSVSREKKESFPLTVTSAQKNPTAFYLCASSARPPGNGNTIYFGEGSWLTVV.